This T cell receptor (beta chain) derives from a study of CD8 T cells in Susac syndrome (dated by TCRdb to the late 2010s). About the study as a whole: The study used repertoire sequencing to test whether antigen drove CD8+ T cell activation and differentiation in Susac syndrome.

Taken from the germline V gene, the CDR1 and CDR2 loops are MNHEY and SVGAGI. The CDR3 runs 13 residues from the cysteine to the phenylalanine. The kept DNA is CDR3 alone, 39 bases in frame from the first base. The V end loses 0 bases and the J end loses 11 bases, and a stretch of 13 bases separates them. Worth noting for this clonotype: Its target antigen remains unknown. No base quality values were provided; no much bigger clone lies one nucleotide off.

What the study reported, not specific to this receptor: The number of individuals in the TCR sequencing and HLA analysis was recognized as being relatively small.

Peripheral blood CD8+ and CD4+ T cells from healthy donors, Susac syndrome patients and multiple sclerosis patients were profiled by high-throughput TCR beta sequencing. Healthy donors were age- and sex-matched controls. Bulk CD8+ and CD4+ T cells were purified magnetically by negative isolation, whereas CD8+ TEMRA cells were enriched by FACS. Blood was drawn into EDTA tubes, processed within 24 hours, and PBMCs were isolated by density gradient centrifugation. PBMCs destined for TCR sequencing were cryopreserved in liquid nitrogen and later thawed in a 37 °C water bath. Purity of sorted or isolated CD4+, CD8+ and CD8+ TEMRA cells was at least 90%. RNA was extracted using the RNeasy kit, and about 0.45 to 1 ug of the RNA was reverse transcribed with random hexamers. The immunoSEQ multiplex PCR assay, covering 54 Vbeta and 13 Jbeta segments, was used to amplify TCR beta CDR3 regions. To correct PCR amplification bias, a synthetic template baseline was used for both primer optimization and computational correction. In the authors' own workflow: Reads were annotated to V, D and J genes per IMGT and analyzed with immunoSEQ Analyzer, keeping only productive sequences. Clonality was calculated as one minus the Shannon entropy normalized by log2 of the number of productive unique sequences. For each patient and control, public and private clones were evaluated among the 100 most prevalent clones. Clones were defined as Susac-specific when absent from the healthy and MS cohorts, from approximately 970 published viral clones and from other ImmuneACCESS disease sequences. TCRdb applied fastp at Q25 and MiXCR to the public reads, then kept only in-frame beta chains. Records with the same CDR3 protein are collapsed into one entry carrying the most frequent genes and DNA. These V and J calls originate from TCRdb's pipeline instead of the authors' own analysis. This sample has about 160,000 distinct CDR3 sequences in its table, and about 94% of those were observed once. The top ten clonotypes cover just over 0.13% of the sample.

The V and J genes are TRBV6-5 and TRBJ1-2; no D gene call is confident. The TCR originated in a human donor in good health. The sample was CD4+ T cells from PBMCs. The CDR3 protein: CASSYSKGYRYTF. The nucleotides read TGTGCCAGCAGTTACTCGAAAGGGTATAGGTACACCTTC.